A single sample gave rise to the 30 T cell receptor beta chains below, sequenced in a study of T cell clonality in common variable immunodeficiency (dated by TCRdb to between 2015 and 2016). Results and caveats for the whole study, not just this receptor: Fewer deletions and N-nucleotide insertions were reportedly observed in CVID TCRbeta sequences, and highly modified clones with 13 or more V deletions were reportedly absent from CVID TCRbeta sequences.

Libraries were constructed by the immunoSEQ multiplex PCR assay. TCRdb mirrors the immuneACCESS table, restricted to in-frame sequences. Some clones are absent from its copies; in checked studies, under half trace to an unresolved V gene, and the reason for the others is unknown. In this sample, about 19,000 clones appear, none counted once only. The ten largest clones represent approximately 24% of the sample. No antigen has been assigned to these receptors. Sequencing used peripheral blood mononuclear cells. The source of these receptors is a human donor with common variable immunodeficiency.

Turning to this clone: Relative to the germline gene, one junction end is altered; a read error may explain this. The read gets to within 3 residues of the CDR3 end, and the germline J gene fills in the rest. The V gene is TRBV7-9, the J gene TRBJ2-7; D gene ambiguous. The V gene's germline CDR1 is SEHNR and CDR2 FQNEAQ (reference sequence). The CDR3 extends over 13 amino acids. The part of the CDR3 DNA that was read is TGTTCCAGCAGCCATTATGTAGACTACGAG. This sequence encodes CSSSHYVDYE. The full CDR3 protein is CSSSHYVDYEQYF.

This clone was seen a few times. The DNA ends 3 residues before the CDR3 does, and the rest of the CDR3 is filled in from the germline J gene. Other nucleotide sequences from this sample produce the same CDR3. The chain employs TRBV19 and TRBJ2-3; possibly TRBD2 for D (5 bases). V was trimmed by 0 bases and J by 3 bases, leaving 7 bases between them. The CDR3 is 14 residues long. Looked up from germline, CDR1 is LNHDA and CDR2 is SQIVND (reference sequence). CDR3 residues: CASSIDRGTDTQYF. Incomplete CDR3 DNA: TGTGCCAGTAGTATAGATCGAGGGACAGATACG.

A few counts support this clone. The CDR3 extends 3 residues past the end of the read, so its final part is completed from the germline J gene. The chain recombines TRBV18 with TRBJ1-6; 7 bases are a match to TRBD1. V shed 4 bases, J shed 8 bases, and the junction held 8 bases outside the gene matches. Germline V gives CDR1 KGHSH, CDR2 LQKENI. This CDR3 contains 15 residues. CDR3 region: CASSREQGMHSPLHF. The CDR3 bases that were read are TGTGCCAGCTCACGAGAACAGGGGATGCATTCACCC.

CDR3 sequence reads: CASSNSPSGKTGELFF. The CDR3 bases that were read are TGTGCCAGCAGCAACTCCCCGAGCGGGAAAACCGGGGAG. J is TRBJ2-2 and V is TRBV7-8; 7 bases fit TRBD2. With the read ending 3 residues before the CDR3 end, the germline J gene is used to fill in that end. V lost 5 bases to trimming and J lost 5 bases; unmatched junction nucleotides: 11. Germline CDR1 reads SGHVS; CDR2 reads FQNEAQ. This CDR3 contains 16 residues. Complete variable domain (other parts from reference TRBV7-8 and TRBJ2-2): GAGVSQSPRYKVAKRGQDVALRCDPISGHVSLFWYQQALGQGPEFLTYFQNEAQLDKSGLPSDRFFAERPEGSVSTLKIQRTQQEDSAVYLCASSNSPSGKTGELFFGEGSRLTVL.

Remarks on this clone: The read stops 3 residues short of the end of the CDR3; the missing end is completed from the germline J gene. The sample carries other DNA sequences with the same CDR3. The rearrangement links TRBV7-9 to TRBJ1-1, with D possibly TRBD1 on 5 matching bases. Trimming cost V 3 bases and J 2 bases, with 10 bases left between them. The germline CDR1 and CDR2 sequences are SEHNR and FQNEAQ (reference sequence). This CDR3 comprises 14 residues. CDR3 DNA (partial): TGTGCCAGCAGCTTCGGGGGGAAAAACACTGAA. It specifies CASSFGGKNTE. The whole CDR3 protein is CASSFGGKNTEAFF.

This clone showed up just a few times. The read falls 3 residues short of the CDR3 end, and the missing part is taken from the germline J gene. The rearrangement links TRBV2 to TRBJ1-1, with D hard to call. The length of the CDR3 is 12 residues. Germline CDR1 SNHLY, CDR2 FYNNEI. Trimming cost V 1 base and J 4 bases, with 4 bases left between them. The CDR3 DNA, read in part, is TGTGCCAGCAGTGAAGAGGGCACTGAA. It specifies CASSEEGTE. The CDR3 in its entirety is CASSEEGTEAFF.

Concerning this clone itself: The observed sequence ends 3 residues before the CDR3 terminus, with the missing tail filled in from the germline J gene. The gene calls are TRBV19 and TRBJ2-4; the D gene is possibly TRBD1 (6 bases). V lost 6 bases and J lost 3, with 15 bases in between. CDR3 size: 15 residues. Germline V lookup: CDR1 LNHDA, CDR2 SQIVND (reference sequence). Partial CDR3 DNA: TGTGCCAGTAGCAGACTTGGACAGAACAAAAACATT. Protein product: CASSRLGQNKNI. The CDR3 as a whole reads CASSRLGQNKNIQYF.

Many counts were recorded for this clone. Read sequence stops 3 residues before the CDR3 end, and the germline J gene provides the missing end. This rearrangement joins TRBV4-1 to TRBJ2-1; 11 bases map to TRBD2. J lost 2 bases, V lost 3 bases, and 3 bases had no gene match. The CDR3 is 16 residues long. Germline V CDR1 and CDR2: MGHRA, YSYEKL. This chain's CDR3 is CASSQLGLAAYNEQFF. The CDR3 bases that were read are TGCGCCAGCAGCCAGTTGGGACTAGCGGCCTACAATGAG.

This clone showed up many times. Read sequence stops 3 residues before the CDR3 end, and the germline J gene provides the missing end. The rearrangement uses TRBV11-3 and TRBJ2-7; 10 nucleotides align to TRBD2. This CDR3 is built from 15 residues. The germline V gene has CDR1 SGHNT and CDR2 YENEEA. With V trimmed by 6 bases and J by 5 bases, 10 bases remained unmatched. The CDR3 reads CASSPWTSGTDEQYF. The DNA read from the CDR3 is TGTGCCAGCAGTCCCTGGACTAGCGGTACCGACGAG.

This clone has a handful of counts. The read stops 3 residues short of the end of the CDR3; the missing end is completed from the germline J gene. The chain links TRBV19 to TRBJ1-1, with 8 bases that match TRBD1. Germline values: CDR1 LNHDA, CDR2 SQIVND (reference sequence). V was clipped by 3 bases and J by 4 bases; unmatched bases: 4. The CDR3 loop spans 14 amino acids. Partial CDR3 DNA: TGTGCCAGTAGTATCCAGGGGGCGGGCACTGAA. Translating it yields CASSIQGAGTE. From start to end, the CDR3 is CASSIQGAGTEAFF.

This clone was picked up a small number of times. The read falls 3 residues short of the CDR3 end, and the missing part is taken from the germline J gene. The V gene is TRBV29-1, the J gene TRBJ2-5; a possible D gene is TRBD1 (5 bases). There are 12 residues in the CDR3. CDR1 and CDR2 (germline): SQVTM, ANQGSEA. Trimming removed 7 bases from V and 4 bases from J, with 13 bases in between. The CDR3: CSAQGLGETQYF. The CDR3 DNA, read in part, is TGCAGCGCGCAGGGATTGGGAGAGACC.

CDR3 bases read: TGTGCCAGTACAACAGAACCCAGGGGTACG. It yields the protein CASTTEPRGT. The entire CDR3 protein reads CASTTEPRGTQYF. The V call is TRBV2, the J call TRBJ2-3; TRBD1 might be the D (6 bases). The observed sequence ends 3 residues before the CDR3 terminus, with the missing tail filled in from the germline J gene. The CDR3 sequence is 13 residues long. V lost 9 bases, J lost 8 bases, and 18 bases lay in between. The V gene's germline CDR1 is SNHLY and CDR2 FYNNEI.

Details on this clone: The read ends 3 residues shy of where the CDR3 ends; the end is completed using the germline J gene. V usage is TRBV19 and J usage is TRBJ2-7; the match to TRBD1 covers 9 bases. V was pared by 3 bases and J by 4 bases, with 7 bases of the junction left unmatched. This CDR3 contains 15 residues. In germline, CDR1 is LNHDA, CDR2 SQIVND (reference sequence). The DNA read from the CDR3 is TGTGCCAGTAGTATGGACAGGGGTTTGTTTTACGAG. It is translated as CASSMDRGLFYE. From start to end, the CDR3 is CASSMDRGLFYEQYF.

This clone has only a few counts. The chain's CDR3 is CASSPYYGVGETQYF. The CDR3 bases that were read are TGTGCCAGCAGCCCTTACTACGGGGTTGGGGAGACC. The chain couples TRBV7-3 to TRBJ2-5, with D possibly being TRBD2 (5 bases). The read ends 3 residues early relative to the CDR3; the germline J gene fills the gap. The CDR3 is 15 residues long. Germline V gene data show CDR1 as SGHTA and CDR2 as FQGTGA. Trimming shortened V by 5 bases and J by 5 bases, and 18 bases separated the two germline ends.

As regards this clone: The CDR3 goes on 3 residues after the read ends, and that part is filled in from the germline J gene. The chain has TRBV7-9 and TRBJ2-1; tentatively, D is TRBD1 (5 bases). V lost 2 bases to trimming and J lost 9 bases, with 11 bases between them. CDR3 size: 13 residues. CDR1 SEHNR and CDR2 FQNEAQ come from the germline V gene (reference sequence). CDR3 sequence reads: CASSLSWGGEQFF. Partial CDR3 DNA: TGTGCCAGCAGCTTATCTTGGGGCGGTGAG. Looking up the rest from reference TRBV7-9 and TRBJ2-1 gives the full variable domain: DTGVSQNPRHKITKRGQNVTFRCDPISEHNRLYWYRQTLGQGPEFLTYFQNEAQLEKSRLLSDRFSAERPKGSFSTLEIQRTEQGDSAMYLCASSLSWGGEQFFGPGTRLTVL.

Partial CDR3 DNA: TGTGCCAGCAGTCGGGGGACGCCCGCCTACACAGATACG. As protein: CASSRGTPAYTDT. The CDR3 in full is CASSRGTPAYTDTQYF. The rearrangement uses TRBV6-2 or TRBV6-3 and TRBJ2-3, with D maybe TRBD2 (6 bases). The read terminates 3 residues ahead of where the CDR3 ends, so the germline J gene completes it. V lost 5 bases and J lost 2, with 17 bases in between. This CDR3 has 16 amino acids. The germline gives CDR1 MNHEY, CDR2 SVGEGT.

This clone was recorded a few times. Sequencing ends 3 residues short of the CDR3 end; the germline J gene provides the rest. The V gene is TRBV7-2, the J gene TRBJ2-1; 10 positions agree with TRBD2. The V gene end was trimmed by 4 bases and the J gene end by 9 bases; junction bases not matched to a gene: 9. Germline loops: CDR1 SGHTA, CDR2 FQGNSA. The CDR3 totals 15 residues. CDR3 DNA, as far as it was read: TGTGCCAGCAGCTCGTTAGCGGGGGGCCCCGGTGAG. Translation: CASSSLAGGPGE. In full, the CDR3 is CASSSLAGGPGEQFF.

By frequency in the sample, this clone is medium-sized. The read comes to an end 3 residues before the CDR3 does, leaving the germline J gene to fill in the end. This chain links TRBV7-3 with TRBJ2-3; D is perhaps TRBD2 (6 bases). The germline V and J ends were trimmed by 0 bases and 2 bases, with 9 bases remaining between them. The CDR3 sequence is 15 residues long. Germline loops: CDR1 SGHTA, CDR2 FQGTGA. CDR3 loop: CASSLTGGITDTQYF. Partial CDR3 DNA: TGTGCCAGCAGCTTAACGGGCGGGATCACAGATACG.

This clone was seen a handful of times. The CDR3 end is not reached by the read, which stops 3 residues before it; the germline J gene fills it in. The chain recombines TRBV20-1 with TRBJ2-1; 9 bases map to TRBD1. Germline V CDR1 and CDR2: DFQATT, SNEGSKA (reference sequence). The CDR3 loop spans 13 amino acids. V shed 5 bases and J 7 bases; nucleotides not matched to a gene: 6. The CDR3 DNA, read in part, is TGCAGTGCTGGCCGGGACAGGGTAAATGAG. Translated: CSAGRDRVNE. From start to end, the CDR3 is CSAGRDRVNEQFF.

Details on this clone: The read halts 3 residues ahead of the CDR3 end, with the missing end drawn from the germline J gene. The chain employs TRBV19 and TRBJ2-1; D ambiguous. This CDR3 is 13 amino acids long. V lost 3 bases to trimming and J lost 0 bases, with 3 bases between them. CDR1 LNHDA and CDR2 SQIVND come from the germline V gene (reference sequence). CDR3 bases read: TGTGCCAGTAGTATTAGCTCCTACAATGAG. This encodes CASSISSYNE. The entire CDR3 is CASSISSYNEQFF. The variable domain in full, completed from reference TRBV19 and TRBJ2-1, reads DGGITQSPKYLFRKEGQNVTLSCEQNLNHDAMYWYRQDPGQGLRLIYYSQIVNDFQKGDIAEGYSVSREKKESFPLTVTSAQKNPTAFYLCASSISSYNEQFFGPGTRLTVL.

As to this clone: The read stops 3 residues short of the end of the CDR3; the missing end is completed from the germline J gene. V gene TRBV30 combines with J gene TRBJ2-6; TRBD1 aligns across 9 bases. The CDR3 sequence is 16 residues long. V trimming: 8 bases; J trimming: 0 bases; junction bases outside the gene matches: 8. Germline CDR1 and CDR2: GTSNPN and SVGIG (reference sequence). CDR3 DNA (partial): TGTGCCCGATCTACAGGGGGCTTCTCTGGGGCCAACGTC. Its protein is CARSTGGFSGANV. The CDR3 as a whole reads CARSTGGFSGANVLTF.

This clone was observed a handful of times. The read is 3 residues too short to cover the CDR3 end, so that end is filled in from the germline J gene. The chain joins TRBV18 to TRBJ1-1; D is perhaps TRBD1 (6 bases). This CDR3 comprises 12 residues. The germline V gene has CDR1 KGHSH and CDR2 LQKENI. CDR3 bases read: TGTGCCAGCTCACCTACAAGACAGGAG. Translated: CASSPTRQE. The whole CDR3 region reads CASSPTRQEAFF.

The CDR3 bases that were read are TGTGCCAGCTCACCACGGGTTCCAGGGAACACAGATACG. Protein sequence: CASSPRVPGNTDT. The entire CDR3 protein reads CASSPRVPGNTDTQYF. The rearrangement uses TRBV18 and TRBJ2-3; weak D call: TRBD1 (5 bases). The CDR3 extends 3 residues past the end of the read, so its final part is completed from the germline J gene. The germline gives CDR1 KGHSH, CDR2 LQKENI. V shed 1 base and J shed 2 bases, with 13 bases lying between them. The CDR3 is 16 amino acids.

This clone was counted a few times. The CDR3 here is CASSTGLADAKNIQYF. Partial CDR3 DNA: TGTGCCAGTAGCACAGGGTTAGCTGATGCCAAAAACATT. V usage is TRBV19 and J usage is TRBJ2-4, with D possibly being TRBD1 (6 bases). Read coverage stops 3 residues before the CDR3 terminus; the germline J gene supplies the remainder. Trimming took off 6 bases at V and 1 base at J, with 16 bases between the two ends. Germline CDR1 is LNHDA and CDR2 is SQIVND (reference sequence). The CDR3 covers 16 residues. The variable domain in full, with the rest retrieved from reference TRBV19 and TRBJ2-4, is DGGITQSPKYLFRKEGQNVTLSCEQNLNHDAMYWYRQDPGQGLRLIYYSQIVNDFQKGDIAEGYSVSREKKESFPLTVTSAQKNPTAFYLCASSTGLADAKNIQYFGAGTRLSVL.

For this clone: The read stops 3 residues short of the end of the CDR3; the missing end is completed from the germline J gene. The chain couples TRBV6-2 or TRBV6-3 to TRBJ2-5, with 7 bases fitting TRBD2. Germline CDR1 and CDR2: MNHEY and SVGEGT. After removal of 5 bases from V and 5 bases from J, the junction contained 11 bases not matched to a gene. The CDR3 consists of 15 residues. The part of the CDR3 DNA that was read is TGTGCCAGCAGTAAACTCCCTCAGGGAGGGGAGACC. This codes for CASSKLPQGGET. The whole CDR3 region reads CASSKLPQGGETQYF.

Regarding this clone: The missing CDR3 end, 3 residues past where the read stops, is filled in from the germline J gene. The rearrangement uses TRBV18 and TRBJ1-6, with 8 nucleotides matching TRBD1. This CDR3 is built from 16 residues. Trimming took 6 bases from V and 5 from J; bases not matched to a gene: 9. Germline V gene lookup returns CDR1 KGHSH and CDR2 LQKENI. The covered CDR3 bases are TGTGCCAGCTCGGACCTTCCACAGGGGGATAATTCACCC. It yields the protein CASSDLPQGDNSP. The entire CDR3 reads CASSDLPQGDNSPLHF. The full variable domain, its missing parts supplied by reference TRBV18 and TRBJ1-6, is NAGVMQNPRHLVRRRGQEARLRCSPMKGHSHVYWYRQLPEEGLKFMVYLQKENIIDESGMPKERFSAEFPKEGPSILRIQQVVRGDSAAYFCASSDLPQGDNSPLHFGNGTRLTVT.

Details on this clone: The sequenced fragment ends 3 residues before the CDR3 boundary, so the rest is inferred from the germline J gene. The chain has TRBV6-2 or TRBV6-3 and TRBJ2-2, with D tentatively TRBD2 (6 bases). Germline V CDR1 and CDR2: MNHEY, SVGEGT. The CDR3 has 16 amino acids. Deletions cut 5 bases from V and 4 bases from J, with 17 bases between. The sequenced CDR3 bases are TGTGCCAGCAGTATCTCTAGGGGTAGCGGCACCGGGGAG. It is translated as CASSISRGSGTGE. The full CDR3 protein is CASSISRGSGTGELFF.

There are many counts of this clone. The read comes to an end 3 residues before the CDR3 does, leaving the germline J gene to fill in the end. The chain recombines TRBV10-3 with TRBJ2-1; D unclear. The CDR3 loop spans 10 amino acids. The V and J ends lost 10 bases and 7 bases respectively, with 8 bases between them. Germline values: CDR1 ENHRY, CDR2 SYGVKD. The CDR3 is CATYSNEQFF. Partial CDR3 DNA: TGTGCCACCTACAGTAATGAG.

This clone was recorded many times. The CDR3 end lies 3 residues beyond the end of the read and is filled in from the germline J gene. The chain carries TRBV18 and TRBJ1-1; the D gene is possibly TRBD1 (5 bases). Between the trimmed V and J ends, which lost 5 bases and 5 bases, there was a span of 12 bases. The CDR3 is 13 residues long. The germline CDR1 and CDR2 sequences are KGHSH and LQKENI. This chain's CDR3 is CASSERGGTEAFF. The CDR3 bases that were read are TGTGCCAGCTCAGAGAGGGGAGGGACTGAA. The complete variable domain, with remaining parts taken from reference TRBV18 and TRBJ1-1, reads NAGVMQNPRHLVRRRGQEARLRCSPMKGHSHVYWYRQLPEEGLKFMVYLQKENIIDESGMPKERFSAEFPKEGPSILRIQQVVRGDSAAYFCASSERGGTEAFFGQGTRLTVV.

In regard to this clone: The CDR3 end lies 3 residues beyond the end of the read and is filled in from the germline J gene. The gene calls are TRBV18 and TRBJ1-4, with TRBD1 matching 7 bases. Germline V gives CDR1 KGHSH, CDR2 LQKENI. After removal of 3 bases from V and 0 bases from J, the junction contained 16 bases not matched to a gene. CDR3 length: 20 amino acids. CDR3 bases read: TGTGCCAGCTCACCCCCGGTCGGACAGGACCTACACACAACTAATGAAAAA. It encodes CASSPPVGQDLHTTNEK. The full CDR3 protein is CASSPPVGQDLHTTNEKLFF.